This T cell receptor beta chain was captured by sequencing in a study of cytomegalovirus exposure and HLA in healthy donors. At the level of the study: Caucasian-associated ancestry cluster membership applied to approximately 80% of approximately 400 genotyped donors. Study-level findings and limits: Analyses of presence and absence presupposed an approximately uniform sequencing depth across donors. Reported results showed that the classifier diagnosed cytomegalovirus status with high specificity and sensitivity.

Concerning this clone itself: The antigen remains undetermined.

This CDR3 spans 15 amino acids. Looked up from germline, CDR1 is SGHNT and CDR2 is YENEEA. V was shortened by 3 bases and J by 6 bases, with 17 bases between the two germline ends. Primers: 60 Vbeta forward and 13 Jbeta reverse. The assay was immunoSEQ multiplex PCR, and TCRdb's table has in-frame clones only and misses some. The sample contains 150,000 to 200,000 clones, around three quarters of which appear only once. This chain links TRBV11-3 with TRBJ1-2, with TRBD1 as a possible D gene (5 bases). This receptor was taken from a man aged 35 to 55 in good health and CMV-seronegative. Material: PBMCs. The CDR3 DNA reads TGTGCCAGCAGCTTCTGGGTTGGGGACTGGAATGGCTACACCTTC. Translated: CASSFWVGDWNGYTF.